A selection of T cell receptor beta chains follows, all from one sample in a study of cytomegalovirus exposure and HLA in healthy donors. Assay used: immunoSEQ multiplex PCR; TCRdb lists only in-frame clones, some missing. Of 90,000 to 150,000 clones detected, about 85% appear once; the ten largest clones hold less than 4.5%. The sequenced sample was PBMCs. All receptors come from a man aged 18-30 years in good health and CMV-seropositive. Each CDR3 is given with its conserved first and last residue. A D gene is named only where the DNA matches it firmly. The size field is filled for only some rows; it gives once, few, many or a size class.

CDR3: CASSVGQGATDTQYF
DNA: TGCGCCAGCAGTGTGGGACAGGGGGCCACAGATACGCAGTATTTT
V: TRBV10-1
J: TRBJ2-3
size: NA
D: TRBD1

CDR3: CASPRSGGLYEQYF
DNA: TGTGCCAGCCCTCGTAGCGGGGGGTTATACGAGCAGTACTTC
V: TRBV27
J: TRBJ2-7
size: NA
D: TRBD2

CDR3: CASSSTPGGGGYTF
DNA: TGTGCCAGCAGTTCCACCCCGGGGGGCGGCGGCTACACCTTC
V: TRBV27
J: TRBJ1-2
size: NA
D: NA

CDR3: CASSRRRLENTIYF
DNA: TGTGCCAGCAGCCGCCGGAGGTTGGAAAACACCATATATTTT
V: TRBV5-6
J: TRBJ1-3
size: once
D: NA

CDR3: CASSGQGPTNYGYTF
DNA: TGTGCCAGCAGTGGACAGGGCCCCACCAACTATGGCTACACCTTC
V: TRBV25-1
J: TRBJ1-2
size: few
D: TRBD1

CDR3: CASSPNRDSGNTIYF
DNA: TGTGCCAGCAGTCCCAACCGGGACTCTGGAAACACCATATATTTT
V: TRBV7-9
J: TRBJ1-3
size: NA
D: NA

CDR3: CSGSGVGTGELFF
DNA: TGCAGCGGCAGCGGGGTCGGCACCGGGGAGCTGTTTTTT
V: TRBV29-1
J: TRBJ2-2
size: NA
D: TRBD2

CDR3: CASSRDRAYEQYF
DNA: TGCGCCAGCAGTCGTGACAGGGCATACGAGCAGTACTTC
V: TRBV10-1
J: TRBJ2-7
size: NA
D: TRBD1

CDR3: CASSQSQGRKLFF
DNA: TGTGCCAGCAGCCAATCGCAGGGCAGAAAACTGTTTTTT
V: TRBV14
J: TRBJ1-4
size: NA
D: NA

CDR3: CASSFLGSSGTGELFF
DNA: TGTGCCAGCAGCTTTCTCGGATCTTCGGGCACCGGGGAGCTGTTTTTT
V: TRBV7-9
J: TRBJ2-2
size: NA
D: NA

CDR3: CASSPPAGGNEKLFF
DNA: TGTGCCAGCTCACCACCGGCAGGCGGGAATGAAAAACTGTTTTTT
V: TRBV18
J: TRBJ1-4
size: NA
D: NA

CDR3: CASSKPGQIPRTQYF
DNA: TGTGCCAGCAGCAAGCCGGGACAGATACCGCGTACGCAGTATTTT
V: TRBV7-2
J: TRBJ2-3
size: NA
D: TRBD1

CDR3: CASSFQTGGSGELFF
DNA: TGCGCCAGCAGCTTCCAGACAGGGGGATCCGGGGAGCTGTTTTTT
V: TRBV5-1
J: TRBJ2-2
size: NA
D: TRBD1

CDR3: CASSPQGEGSPLHF
DNA: TGTGCCAGCTCACCACAGGGGGAGGGATCACCCCTCCACTTT
V: TRBV18
J: TRBJ1-6
size: few
D: NA

CDR3: CASRREDSSYEQYF
DNA: TGTGCCAGCAGGCGAGAGGATAGCTCCTACGAGCAGTACTTC
V: TRBV6-1
J: TRBJ2-7
size: NA
D: NA

CDR3: CASSEGGGAGVGTETQYF
DNA: TGCGCCAGCAGCGAGGGCGGGGGGGCCGGTGTAGGGACGGAGACCCAGTACTTC
V: TRBV5-1
J: TRBJ2-5
size: NA
D: TRBD2

CDR3: CASSERVDTEAFF
DNA: TGTGCCAGCAGTGAACGAGTGGACACTGAAGCTTTCTTT
V: TRBV6-1
J: TRBJ1-1
size: NA
D: NA

CDR3: CSVVVSQYEQYF
DNA: TGCAGCGTTGTGGTTTCGCAGTACGAGCAGTACTTC
V: TRBV29-1
J: TRBJ2-7
size: NA
D: NA

CDR3: CASSERSMNTEAFF
DNA: TGTGCCAGCAGTGAACGAAGCATGAACACTGAAGCTTTCTTT
V: TRBV6-1
J: TRBJ1-1
size: NA
D: NA

CDR3: CASSGSGTTTLGGGELFF
DNA: TGTGCCAGCAGTGGCTCCGGGACTACGACTTTAGGAGGCGGGGAGCTGTTTTTT
V: TRBV6-1
J: TRBJ2-2
size: many
D: TRBD2

CDR3: CASSQDRGGNTIYF
DNA: TGCGCCAGCAGCCAAGATCGGGGTGGAAACACCATATATTTT
V: TRBV4-3
J: TRBJ1-3
size: NA
D: NA

CDR3: CASSGRGGRETQYF
DNA: TGTGCCAGTAGTGGGCGGGGGGGCCGAGAGACCCAGTACTTC
V: TRBV19
J: TRBJ2-5
size: NA
D: TRBD2

CDR3: CASGDRGRNEQFF
DNA: TGTGCCAGCGGAGACAGGGGGCGGAATGAGCAGTTCTTC
V: TRBV2
J: TRBJ2-1
size: NA
D: TRBD1

CDR3: CASSLERGPYNEQFF
DNA: TGTGCCAGCAGTTTGGAGCGGGGGCCCTACAATGAGCAGTTCTTC
V: TRBV27
J: TRBJ2-1
size: NA
D: TRBD2

CDR3: CASSLDPVSYEQYF
DNA: TGTGCCAGCAGCTTGGACCCAGTATCCTACGAGCAGTACTTC
V: TRBV5-6
J: TRBJ2-7
size: NA
D: NA

CDR3: CASSPATGTTNEQFF
DNA: TGTGCCAGCTCACCAGCAACCGGGACAACCAATGAGCAGTTCTTC
V: TRBV18
J: TRBJ2-1
size: NA
D: NA

CDR3: CASSQATSGEDEQFF
DNA: TGTGCCAGCAGCCAAGCGACTAGCGGGGAGGATGAGCAGTTCTTC
V: TRBV4-2
J: TRBJ2-1
size: NA
D: TRBD2

CDR3: CASSPGQGGNIQYF
DNA: TGTGCCAGCAGCCCAGGACAGGGAGGGAACATTCAGTACTTC
V: TRBV13
J: TRBJ2-4
size: once
D: NA

CDR3: CASSWDRGNYGYTF
DNA: TGTGCCAGCAGTTGGGACAGGGGAAACTATGGCTACACCTTC
V: TRBV2
J: TRBJ1-2
size: NA
D: TRBD1

CDR3: CASGQGTNSNQPQHF
DNA: TGTGCCAGCGGGCAGGGAACCAATTCAAATCAGCCCCAGCATTTT
V: TRBV5-6
J: TRBJ1-5
size: NA
D: NA

CDR3: CASSKHPGTVSNQPQHF
DNA: TGTGCCAGCAGCAAACACCCCGGGACAGTTAGCAATCAGCCCCAGCATTTT
V: TRBV11-2
J: TRBJ1-5
size: once
D: TRBD1

CDR3: CASSLSGVGTGELFF
DNA: TGTGCCAGCAGCCTTAGCGGGGTGGGAACCGGGGAGCTGTTTTTT
V: TRBV11-2
J: TRBJ2-2
size: NA
D: TRBD2

CDR3: CASSPVAFLTKNIQYF
DNA: TGTGCCAGCAGCCCCGTGGCCTTTCTGACCAAAAACATTCAGTACTTC
V: TRBV7-9
J: TRBJ2-4
size: NA
D: NA

CDR3: CASIGAGRGTEAFF
DNA: TGTGCCAGCATAGGGGCGGGACGCGGGACTGAAGCTTTCTTT
V: TRBV2
J: TRBJ1-1
size: NA
D: NA

CDR3: CASSEGEGADTQYF
DNA: TGTGCCAGCAGTGAAGGGGAGGGTGCAGATACGCAGTATTTT
V: TRBV6-1
J: TRBJ2-3
size: NA
D: TRBD2

CDR3: CASSGDRGDEQYF
DNA: TGTGCCAGCAGCGGCGACAGGGGGGACGAGCAGTACTTC
V: TRBV2
J: TRBJ2-7
size: NA
D: TRBD1

CDR3: CASSLRRVNTEAFF
DNA: TGTGCCAGCAGTTTGCGACGGGTGAACACTGAAGCTTTCTTT
V: TRBV27
J: TRBJ1-1
size: NA
D: NA

CDR3: CASSNPAQQHEAFF
DNA: TGTGCCAGCAGCAACCCGGCTCAACAGCATGAAGCTTTCTTT
V: TRBV21-1
J: TRBJ1-1
size: NA
D: NA

CDR3: CAWSGWRGSEKLFF
DNA: TGTGCCTGGAGCGGGTGGCGAGGTAGTGAAAAACTGTTTTTT
V: TRBV30
J: TRBJ1-4
size: NA
D: NA

CDR3: CASSQDPGWGETQYF
DNA: TGCGCCAGCAGCCAAGATCCGGGGTGGGGAGAGACCCAGTACTTC
V: TRBV4-3
J: TRBJ2-5
size: NA
D: NA

CDR3: CASSLAQGFFYEQYF
DNA: TGTGCCAGCAGCTTGGCCCAGGGTTTTTTCTACGAGCAGTACTTC
V: TRBV5-6
J: TRBJ2-7
size: NA
D: NA

CDR3: CASSSPEGTGFSPLHF
DNA: TGTGCCAGCAGCTCCCCCGAGGGGACAGGGTTTTCACCCCTCCACTTT
V: TRBV28
J: TRBJ1-6
size: NA
D: TRBD1

CDR3: CASSEEWRGFTDTQYF
DNA: TGTGCCAGCAGTGAAGAATGGCGGGGGTTCACAGATACGCAGTATTTT
V: TRBV6-1
J: TRBJ2-3
size: NA
D: TRBD2

CDR3: CASEEDSSYEQYF
DNA: TGTGCCAGCGAAGAAGACAGCAGCTACGAGCAGTACTTC
V: TRBV7-9
J: TRBJ2-7
size: NA
D: NA

CDR3: CASRRSDRAAGYTF
DNA: TGTGCCAGCAGACGATCGGACAGGGCGGCTGGCTACACCTTC
V: TRBV28
J: TRBJ1-2
size: NA
D: TRBD1

CDR3: CASSITVHGNYGYTF
DNA: TGTGCCAGCAGTATCACAGTCCACGGAAACTATGGCTACACCTTC
V: TRBV27
J: TRBJ1-2
size: NA
D: NA

CDR3: CASSPGESNQPQHF
DNA: TGTGCCAGCAGTCCAGGGGAAAGCAATCAGCCCCAGCATTTT
V: TRBV6-4
J: TRBJ1-5
size: NA
D: NA

CDR3: CASSRLPTGTGNEKLFF
DNA: TGCGCCAGCAGCCGCCTACCTACCGGGACAGGGAATGAAAAACTGTTTTTT
V: TRBV4-1
J: TRBJ1-4
size: NA
D: TRBD1

CDR3: CASSDFAGYYGYTF
DNA: TGCGCCAGCAGTGATTTTGCGGGCTACTATGGCTACACCTTC
V: TRBV10-2
J: TRBJ1-2
size: NA
D: NA

CDR3: CASSHRAPNIQGEFGSPLHF
DNA: TGTGCCAGCAGCCACCGGGCGCCTAATATACAGGGGGAGTTCGGATCACCCCTCCACTTT
V: TRBV9
J: TRBJ1-6
size: once
D: TRBD1

CDR3: CASSSGDRRNQPQHF
DNA: TGTGCCAGCAGTTCCGGGGACAGAAGAAATCAGCCCCAGCATTTT
V: TRBV28
J: TRBJ1-5
size: NA
D: TRBD1

CDR3: CASSLGRTGSLSPLHF
DNA: TGTGCCAGCAGCTTAGGTCGGACAGGGTCTTTGTCGCCCCTCCACTTT
V: TRBV7-9
J: TRBJ1-6
size: NA
D: TRBD1

CDR3: CASSPSGGSYEQYF
DNA: TGTGCCAGTAGTCCCTCGGGAGGCTCGTACGAGCAGTACTTC
V: TRBV19
J: TRBJ2-7
size: NA
D: TRBD2

CDR3: CASSLRILKGGDTQYF
DNA: TGTGCCAGCAGCCTGAGGATCCTCAAGGGAGGAGATACGCAGTATTTT
V: TRBV11-2
J: TRBJ2-3
size: once
D: NA

CDR3: CASSLGPRVSEQYF
DNA: TGTGCCAGCAGCTTAGGCCCCAGGGTGAGCGAGCAGTACTTC
V: TRBV11-2
J: TRBJ2-7
size: NA
D: NA

CDR3: CASSTRTGGAFF
DNA: TGTGCCAGCAGTACCAGGACAGGGGGAGCTTTCTTT
V: TRBV6-5
J: TRBJ1-1
size: NA
D: TRBD1